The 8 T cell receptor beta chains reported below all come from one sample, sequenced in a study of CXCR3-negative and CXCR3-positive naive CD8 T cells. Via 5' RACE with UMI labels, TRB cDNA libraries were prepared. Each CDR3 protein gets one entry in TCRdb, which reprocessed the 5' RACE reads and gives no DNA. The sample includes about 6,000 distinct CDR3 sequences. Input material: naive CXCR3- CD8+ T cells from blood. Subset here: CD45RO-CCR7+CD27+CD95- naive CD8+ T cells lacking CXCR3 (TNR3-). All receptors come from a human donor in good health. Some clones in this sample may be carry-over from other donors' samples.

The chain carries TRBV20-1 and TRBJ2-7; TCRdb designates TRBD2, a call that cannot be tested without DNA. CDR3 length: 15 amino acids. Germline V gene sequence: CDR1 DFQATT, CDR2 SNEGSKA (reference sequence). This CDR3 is CSAGTSGSFLYEQYF.

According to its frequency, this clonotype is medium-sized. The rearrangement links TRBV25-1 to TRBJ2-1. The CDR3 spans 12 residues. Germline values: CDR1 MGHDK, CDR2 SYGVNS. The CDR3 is CASSEPSNEQFF.

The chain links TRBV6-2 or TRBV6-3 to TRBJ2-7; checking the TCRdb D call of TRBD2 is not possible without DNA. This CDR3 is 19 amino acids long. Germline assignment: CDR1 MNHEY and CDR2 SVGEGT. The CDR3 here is CASSYFQGLAGDSSYEQYF.

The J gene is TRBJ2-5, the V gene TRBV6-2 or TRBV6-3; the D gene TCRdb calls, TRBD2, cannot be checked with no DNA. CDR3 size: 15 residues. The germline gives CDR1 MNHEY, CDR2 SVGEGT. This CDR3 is CASSYHPSGQETQYF.

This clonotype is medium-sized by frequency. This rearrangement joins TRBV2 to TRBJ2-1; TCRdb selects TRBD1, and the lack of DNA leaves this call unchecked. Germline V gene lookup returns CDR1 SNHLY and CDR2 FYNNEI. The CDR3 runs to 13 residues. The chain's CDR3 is CASSAPPGSEQFF.

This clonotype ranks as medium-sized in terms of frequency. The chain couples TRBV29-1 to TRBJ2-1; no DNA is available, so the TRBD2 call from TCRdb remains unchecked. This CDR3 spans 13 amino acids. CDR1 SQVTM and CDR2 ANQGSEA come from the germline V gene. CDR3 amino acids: CSAPSSGMNEQFF.

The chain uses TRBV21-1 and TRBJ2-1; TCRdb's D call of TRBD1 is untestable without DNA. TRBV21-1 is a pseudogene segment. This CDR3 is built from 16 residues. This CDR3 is CASSEWDSSFVSEQFF.

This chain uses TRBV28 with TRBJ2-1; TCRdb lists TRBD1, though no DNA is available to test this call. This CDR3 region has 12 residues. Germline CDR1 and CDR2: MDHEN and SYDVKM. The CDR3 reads CATRQGYNEQFF.